The 29 T cell receptor beta chains below all came from one sample that was sequenced in a study of OX40 agonist ivuxolimab in advanced cancers. Produced via immunoSEQ multiplex PCR; TCRdb's table is partial and in-frame only. The sample holds roughly 140,000 clones, around 94% seen once. The sample was CD4+ or CD8+ T cells sorted from blood, taken in a trial of the OX40 agonist ivuxolimab. Receptors were obtained from an adult with an advanced solid tumor such as melanoma, head and neck, liver or kidney cancer.

Concerning this clone: This CDR3 is also generated by other DNA sequences in the sample. The chain carries TRBV5-1 and TRBJ1-5, with 7 bases lining up with TRBD1. Trimming took 4 bases from V and 4 from J; bases not matched to a gene: 5. CDR1 is SGHRS, CDR2 YFSETQ, per germline. The CDR3 is 14 amino acids. In nucleotides, the CDR3 is TGCGCCAGCAGCCTCGCAGGGGGTAATCAGCCCCAGCATTTT. This gives the protein CASSLAGGNQPQHF. The full variable domain, rest sourced from reference TRBV5-1 and TRBJ1-5, is KAGVTQTPRYLIKTRGQQVTLSCSPISGHRSVSWYQQTPGQGLQFLFEYFSETQRNKGNFPGRFSGRQFSNSRSEMNVSTLELGDSALYLCASSLAGGNQPQHFGDGTRLSIL.

J is TRBJ2-5 and V is TRBV14; D is unresolved. V lost 3 bases and J lost 5, with 4 bases in between. From germline, CDR1 is SGHDN and CDR2 FVKESK. This CDR3 is built from 11 residues. This CDR3 reads CASSHTETQYF. In nucleotides, the CDR3 is TGTGCCAGCAGCCATACGGAGACCCAGTACTTC. The full variable domain, with the rest looked up from reference TRBV14 and TRBJ2-5, is EAGVTQFPSHSVIEKGQTVTLRCDPISGHDNLYWYRRVMGKEIKFLLHFVKESKQDESGMPNNRFLAERTGGTYSTLKVQPAELEDSGVYFCASSHTETQYFGPGTRLLVL.

J is TRBJ1-2 and V is TRBV7-8, with D possibly being TRBD1 (6 bases). V lost 5 bases, J lost 0 bases, and 19 bases lay in between. The germline V gene encodes CDR1 SGHVS and CDR2 FQNEAQ. This CDR3 region has 17 residues. The CDR3 DNA reads TGTGCCAGCAGCCCGCCGACAGGCTGGGGTACTAACTATGGCTACACCTTC. Translating it yields CASSPPTGWGTNYGYTF.

The chain couples TRBV25-1 to TRBJ2-2, with TRBD1 matching 10 bases. CDR1 is MGHDK and CDR2 is SYGVNS in the germline V gene. V dropped 5 bases and J dropped 3; count of bases not matched to a gene: 6. The CDR3 is made up of 16 amino acids. The CDR3 sequence: CASSLPGTGDTGELFF. Written as DNA, the CDR3 is TGTGCCAGCAGTCTCCCCGGGACAGGGGACACCGGGGAGCTGTTTTTT.

The V and J genes are TRBV6-1 and TRBJ2-3; weak D call: TRBD2 (5 bases). The CDR3 covers 13 residues. Germline V gene data show CDR1 as MNHNS and CDR2 as SASEGT. V shed 8 bases and J shed 7 bases, with 16 bases lying between them. CDR3 DNA sequence: TGTGCCAGCCGGACTCCGAGGGCGTATACGCAGTATTTT. It specifies CASRTPRAYTQYF.

In DNA, the CDR3 is TGTGCCAGCAGTGATGAGGACAGGATCTCCCATGGCTACACCTTC. Protein sequence: CASSDEDRISHGYTF. The chain carries TRBV2 and TRBJ1-2; TRBD1 matches at 7 bases. Losses at the gene ends were 3 bases for V and 6 bases for J; bases not matched to a gene: 10. Germline CDR1 and CDR2: SNHLY and FYNNEI. The CDR3 loop spans 15 amino acids.

This chain connects TRBV18 to TRBJ2-7, with TRBD1 identical over 9 bases. Germline V gives CDR1 KGHSH, CDR2 LQKENI. Germline trimming cut 2 bases from V and 4 bases from J; bases unmatched to any gene: 6. CDR3 length: 15 residues. The CDR3 bases are TGTGCCAGCTCACCAGCCCGACAGGGGGGGTACGAGCAGTACTTC. It codes for CASSPARQGGYEQYF.

The chain links TRBV7-3 to TRBJ2-1, with a tentative D call TRBD2 (5 bases). This CDR3 has 13 residues. CDR1 and CDR2 from the germline V gene are SGHTA and FQGTGA. V gave up 0 bases and J gave up 11 bases, with 11 bases separating them. CDR3 loop: CASSLTSGNKQFF. For the CDR3, the DNA is TGTGCCAGCAGCTTAACGTCCGGGAATAAGCAGTTCTTC.

The genes are TRBV19 and TRBJ2-5; D is undetermined. V lost 1 base to trimming and J lost 0 bases, with 3 bases between them. The CDR3 extends over 13 amino acids. CDR1 LNHDA and CDR2 SQIVND come from the germline V gene (reference sequence). CDR3 DNA: TGTGCCAGTAGTATAGGCCACCAAGAGACCCAGTACTTC. Its protein is CASSIGHQETQYF.

The chain employs TRBV28 and TRBJ1-5; 9 bases line up with TRBD1. The CDR3 has 16 amino acids. V trimming: 4 bases; J trimming: 0 bases; junction bases outside the gene matches: 4. From germline, CDR1 is MDHEN and CDR2 SYDVKM. The CDR3 sequence: CASSSGQGSSNQPQHF. CDR3 bases: TGTGCCAGCAGTTCGGGACAGGGTTCTAGCAATCAGCCCCAGCATTTT.

The sample holds a few counts of this clone. V is TRBV7-9 and J is TRBJ1-2, with D possibly TRBD1 on 5 matching bases. The V end lost 10 bases, the J end lost 7 bases, and 19 bases lay between the germline ends. This CDR3 is built from 13 residues. Germline lookup yields CDR1 SEHNR and CDR2 FQNEAQ (reference sequence). The CDR3 DNA reads TGTGCCACTCCGACAGACCCCTATGGTGGCTACACCTTC. Protein sequence: CATPTDPYGGYTF.

V and J are TRBV7-3 and TRBJ1-1; D gene uncertain. This CDR3 comprises 14 residues. Trimming shortened V by 5 bases and J by 4 bases, and 14 bases separated the two germline ends. The germline V gene has CDR1 SGHTA and CDR2 FQGTGA. The CDR3 nucleotides are TGTGCCAGCAGCCCTGGCGGACGGGGCACTGAAGCTTTCTTT. Translating gives CASSPGGRGTEAFF.

J is TRBJ1-4 and V is TRBV4-1; weak D call: TRBD1 (5 bases). The germline CDR1 and CDR2 sequences are MGHRA and YSYEKL. Trimming left V 0 bases short and J 1 base short, with 15 bases between. The CDR3 consists of 18 residues. CDR3: CASSQEGPPGETNEKLFF. CDR3 coding DNA: TGCGCCAGCAGCCAAGAAGGTCCTCCGGGGGAAACTAATGAAAAACTGTTTTTT.

The chain joins TRBV19 to TRBJ1-5; D gene uncertain. Trimming pared 6 bases from V and 4 bases from J, leaving 10 bases between. The CDR3 runs to 13 residues. Germline-derived CDR1 and CDR2 are LNHDA and SQIVND (reference sequence). CDR3 region: CASSPPLNQPQHF. As DNA, the CDR3 is TGTGCCAGTAGCCCGCCCTTAAATCAGCCCCAGCATTTT. Supplemented by reference TRBV19 and TRBJ1-5, the full variable domain reads DGGITQSPKYLFRKEGQNVTLSCEQNLNHDAMYWYRQDPGQGLRLIYYSQIVNDFQKGDIAEGYSVSREKKESFPLTVTSAQKNPTAFYLCASSPPLNQPQHFGDGTRLSIL.

This sequence joins TRBV6-5 and TRBJ2-7; 7 positions match TRBD2. V lost 0 bases and J lost 3; bases outside the gene matches: 2. In germline, CDR1 is MNHEY, CDR2 SVGAGI. The CDR3 extends over 14 amino acids. CDR3 DNA sequence: TGTGCCAGCAGTTACTCGTCTAGCGGCTACGAGCAGTACTTC. Translation gives CASSYSSSGYEQYF.

The chain employs TRBV5-8 and TRBJ1-4; perhaps TRBD1 as D (5 bases). Germline V gene data show CDR1 as SGHTS and CDR2 as YDEGEE. The V end was cut by 7 bases, the J end by 0 bases, with 19 bases between. CDR3 length equals 17 residues. CDR3: CASLLGGHVATNEKLFF. In DNA, the CDR3 is TGTGCCAGCCTTTTGGGGGGTCACGTTGCAACTAATGAAAAACTGTTTTTT.

V gene TRBV7-2 combines with J gene TRBJ1-2; no clear D gene. The CDR3 contains 15 residues. V lost 0 bases, J lost 3 bases, and 11 bases lay in between. Germline values: CDR1 SGHTA, CDR2 FQGNSA. CDR3 sequence (DNA): TGTGCCAGCAGCTTAGCTCGAACACTTCACTATGGCTACACCTTC. Translating gives CASSLARTLHYGYTF.

The V gene is TRBV28, the J gene TRBJ1-4; D might be TRBD1 (6 bases). Deletions cut 7 bases from V and 3 bases from J, with 9 bases between. The CDR3 is made up of 13 amino acids. CDR1 and CDR2 (germline): MDHEN, SYDVKM. This CDR3 is CASTAGANEKLFF. CDR3 sequence (DNA): TGTGCCAGCACCGCAGGGGCTAATGAAAAACTGTTTTTT. Using reference TRBV28 and TRBJ1-4 for the parts outside the CDR3, the full variable domain is DVKVTQSSRYLVKRTGEKVFLECVQDMDHENMFWYRQDPGLGLRLIYFSYDVKMKEKGDIPEGYSVSREKKERFSLILESASTNQTSMYLCASTAGANEKLFFGSGTQLSVL.

The chain employs TRBV7-9 and TRBJ1-1; TRBD1 is a possible D gene (6 bases). Looked up from germline, CDR1 is SEHNR and CDR2 is FQNEAQ (reference sequence). The germline V and J ends were trimmed by 4 bases and 5 bases, with 17 bases remaining between them. The CDR3 is 15 amino acids. CDR3 amino acids: CASSSQGTSYTEAFF. The CDR3 DNA is TGTGCCAGCAGCTCCCAGGGGACTTCTTATACTGAAGCTTTCTTT.

This rearrangement joins TRBV5-5 to TRBJ1-4; D possibly corresponds to TRBD1 (5 bases). The CDR3 consists of 15 residues. Germline V lookup: CDR1 SGHKS, CDR2 YYEKEE (reference sequence). Trimming removed 2 bases at V and 0 bases at J, with 8 bases between. The chain's CDR3 is CASSFGGTTNEKLFF. The CDR3 bases are TGTGCCAGCAGCTTTGGGGGGACAACTAATGAAAAACTGTTTTTT. The full variable domain, in which reference TRBV5-5 and TRBJ1-4 provide the parts outside the CDR3, is DAGVTQSPTHLIKTRGQQVTLRCSPISGHKSVSWYQQVLGQGPQFIFQYYEKEERGRGNFPDRFSARQFPNYSSELNVNALLLGDSALYLCASSFGGTTNEKLFFGSGTQLSVL.

The V call is TRBV27, the J call TRBJ1-1; 7 nucleotides match TRBD1. Germline assignment: CDR1 MNHEY and CDR2 SMNVEV (reference sequence). CDR3 length: 14 amino acids. Unmatched junction bases numbered 5, after V lost 3 bases and J lost 4 bases. Here the CDR3 reads CASSFDRVGTEAFF. The CDR3 nucleotides read TGTGCCAGCAGTTTCGACAGGGTGGGCACTGAAGCTTTCTTT.

For the CDR3, the DNA is TGTGCCAGCATCAGGCAGGTCCTTCCCTACGAGCAGTACTTC. This translates into CASIRQVLPYEQYF. The chain is built from TRBV28 and TRBJ2-7; D is undetermined. The CDR3 contains 14 residues. The V end lost 7 bases, the J end lost 2 bases, and 15 bases lay between the germline ends. Germline CDR1 MDHEN, CDR2 SYDVKM.

V and J are TRBV6-6 and TRBJ1-3; D call uncertain. The V end was cut by 2 bases, the J end by 0 bases, with 8 bases between. The CDR3 loop spans 15 amino acids. Per germline, CDR1 MNHNY and CDR2 SVGAGI (reference sequence). The CDR3 sequence: CASSYVEGSGNTIYF. In DNA form, the CDR3 reads TGTGCCAGCAGTTACGTCGAGGGCTCTGGAAACACCATATATTTT.

The chain joins TRBV4-3 to TRBJ2-1; TRBD2 aligns across 10 bases. Germline V gene sequence: CDR1 LGHNA, CDR2 YSLEER. The CDR3 has 19 amino acids. Trimming cost V 1 base and J 1 base; bases outside gene matches: 10. The CDR3 DNA sequence: TGCGCCAGCAGCCAAGTTTCGGCTAGCGGGAGTTGGTCCTACAATGAGCAGTTCTTC. It is translated as CASSQVSASGSWSYNEQFF.

This chain's CDR3 is CASSGQGARTEAFF. CDR3 DNA sequence: TGTGCCAGCAGTGGACAGGGGGCAAGGACTGAAGCTTTCTTT. The genes are TRBV28 and TRBJ1-1; 11 nucleotides agree with TRBD1. CDR1 is MDHEN and CDR2 is SYDVKM in the germline V gene. V lost 5 bases and J lost 5; bases outside the gene matches: 4. The CDR3 runs 14 residues.

The chain employs TRBV4-1 and TRBJ1-1; no clear D gene. The CDR3 runs to 14 residues. V was pared by 2 bases and J by 3 bases, with 10 bases between. Germline values: CDR1 MGHRA, CDR2 YSYEKL. CDR3 in DNA: TGCGCCAGCAGCCAACGTGTATGGGACACTGAAGCTTTCTTT. This translates into CASSQRVWDTEAFF.

Details on this clone: Here the CDR3 omits its conserved ending phenylalanine or tryptophan, so a read error is the likely source. It is unclear where the CDR3 begins or ends on the DNA, so no DNA is shown, and the CDR3 is as TCRdb lists it. V usage is TRBV7-8 and J usage is TRBJ1-1. The length of the CDR3 is 13 amino acids, counting both ends. The germline V gene encodes CDR1 SGHVS and CDR2 FQNEAQ. CDR3 loop: CASSLAGTPSVFS.

The V and J genes are TRBV5-4 and TRBJ2-1, with 15 nucleotides matching TRBD2. The CDR3 contains 17 residues. The trim removed 4 bases at V and 5 bases at J, leaving 7 bases unmatched. Germline V gene sequence: CDR1 SGHNT, CDR2 YYREEE (reference sequence). CDR3 protein: CASSPGLAGGPNNEQFF. The CDR3 region has the DNA TGTGCCAGCAGCCCCGGACTAGCGGGGGGGCCGAACAATGAGCAGTTCTTC.

The CDR3 DNA sequence: TGCGCCAGCAGCTCGGGACAGGGAGGAAACACCATATATTTT. Encoded protein: CASSSGQGGNTIYF. The chain employs TRBV5-1 and TRBJ1-3, with TRBD1 matching over 9 bases. J lost 4 bases, V lost 3 bases, and 2 bases had no gene match. CDR3 length: 14 residues. Germline V gene sequence: CDR1 SGHRS, CDR2 YFSETQ.